This is a list of T cell receptor beta chains from one sample in a study of blood T cell repertoires in COVID-19. Assay: immunoSEQ multiplex PCR; the TCRdb copy retains only in-frame clones and omits some. Among fewer than 60,000 clones listed, over 80% were seen once. Sequencing was done on a sample of peripheral blood. Source of these receptors: a man aged 25 to 40 with COVID-19, enrolled during active disease. Both conserved end residues are part of each CDR3. Each record gives: V gene, D gene, clone size, J gene, CDR3 DNA, CDR3 protein. The D gene is left open where the match is weak. The size field is filled for only some rows; it gives once, few, many or a size class.

>TRBV24-1|TRBD2|.|TRBJ2-2
TGTGCCACCAGTGATCCAGCGGGAGGTCCTACCGGGGAGCTGTTTTTT
CATSDPAGGPTGELFF
>TRBV24-1|.|.|TRBJ2-1
TGTGCCACCAGTGGCCCCCGACTGTCAAATGAGCAGTTCTTC
CATSGPRLSNEQFF
>TRBV28|TRBD1|.|TRBJ1-4
TGTGCCAGCAGTTTGACAGGGGGTCATAATGAAAAACTGTTTTTT
CASSLTGGHNEKLFF
>TRBV6-2/TRBV6-3|.|.|TRBJ1-2
TGTGCCAGCAGTCTGTCGGGAGTTAACTATGGCTACACCTTC
CASSLSGVNYGYTF
>TRBV7-8|.|.|TRBJ1-5
TGTGCCAGCAGCTTAGGGACAGATAGCAATCAGCCCCAGCATTTT
CASSLGTDSNQPQHF
>TRBV4-1|TRBD1|.|TRBJ1-1
TGCGCCAGCAGCCAGACAGGGGGACCGAACACTGAAGCTTTCTTT
CASSQTGGPNTEAFF
>TRBV18|.|.|TRBJ1-1
TGTGCCAGCTCACCCCCAGCGGGCCCGAACACTGAAGCTTTCTTT
CASSPPAGPNTEAFF
>TRBV4-2|.|.|TRBJ1-1
TGTGCCAGCAGCCCTCAGGGGATGAACACTGAAGCTTTCTTT
CASSPQGMNTEAFF
>TRBV6-6|.|few|TRBJ1-2
TGTGCCAGCAGTCCTCTCTATGGCTACACCTTC
CASSPLYGYTF
>TRBV28|.|.|TRBJ2-3
TGTGCCAGCTCTCAACCGGCAGATACGCAGTATTTT
CASSQPADTQYF
>TRBV5-1|TRBD1|.|TRBJ2-5
TGCGCCAGCAGCTTGGGAGCAGGGGGTAAAGAGACCCAGTACTTC
CASSLGAGGKETQYF
>TRBV9|.|few|TRBJ1-1
TGTGCCAGCAGCTCCAGGGTGAACGCTGAAGCTTTCTTT
CASSSRVNAEAFF
>TRBV29-1|TRBD2|.|TRBJ2-7
TGCAGCGTTGCGAGGACTAGCGGCTCCTACGAGCAGTACTTC
CSVARTSGSYEQYF
>TRBV30|TRBD1|.|TRBJ2-2
TGTGCCTGGAACCCTTCCGACAGGGACACCGGGGAGCTGTTTTTT
CAWNPSDRDTGELFF
>TRBV15|TRBD1|once|TRBJ1-2
TGTGCCACCAGCAGAGATACAGGGGATGCGAGTACCACCTTC
CATSRDTGDASTTF
>TRBV19|.|few|TRBJ2-7
TGTGCCAGTAGGAAGGACAGTCCCGCGAGCGAGCAGTACTTC
CASRKDSPASEQYF
>TRBV14|.|.|TRBJ1-1
TGTGCCAGCAGATACAGGTCCACGAACACTGAAGCTTTCTTT
CASRYRSTNTEAFF
>TRBV28|TRBD1|.|TRBJ2-5
TGTGCCAGCGGCTTCCGGACAGGGGGAAGAGAGACCCAGTACTTC
CASGFRTGGRETQYF
>TRBV10-3|.|.|TRBJ1-2
TGTGCCATCATGGACAGTTCCTATGGCTACACCTTC
CAIMDSSYGYTF
>TRBV6-5|TRBD1|.|TRBJ2-1
TGTGCCAGCAGTTACTCGTTACAGGGGGAACATGAGCAGTTCTTC
CASSYSLQGEHEQFF
>TRBV3-1/TRBV3-2|.|few|TRBJ1-5
TGTGCCAGCAGCCAAGCAACCATAGCACGGCCCCAGCATTTT
CASSQATIARPQHF
>TRBV6-5|.|.|TRBJ2-7
TGTGCCAGCAGGCGACAGGATATTTACGAGCAGTACTTC
CASRRQDIYEQYF
>TRBV10-3|.|once|TRBJ1-4
TGTGCCACTAAGCCCCAGGGTGCTAATGAAAAACTGTTTTTT
CATKPQGANEKLFF
>TRBV5-4|.|few|TRBJ2-4
TGTGCCAGCAGCCGTCCACAGGGTGGCAAAAACATTCAGTACTTC
CASSRPQGGKNIQYF
>TRBV13|.|.|TRBJ1-1
TGTGCCAGCAGCAAAGGACGGGGTGGGAACACTGAAGCTTTCTTT
CASSKGRGGNTEAFF
>TRBV6-5|TRBD1|.|TRBJ2-5
TGTGCCAGCAGTTTTGACAGGGGAGAGACCCAGTACTTC
CASSFDRGETQYF
>TRBV27|TRBD1|.|TRBJ1-5
TGTGCCAGCAGTCTCCGACAGGGGAATCAGCCCCAGCATTTT
CASSLRQGNQPQHF
>TRBV6-4|TRBD1|.|TRBJ1-1
TGTGCCAGCAGTCCTCGGACAGGGTCCACTGAAGCTTTCTTT
CASSPRTGSTEAFF
>TRBV12-5|TRBD2|.|TRBJ2-1
TGTGCTAGTGGTTTAGGGACTAGCGGGGCCGACGACTACAATGAGCAGTTCTTC
CASGLGTSGADDYNEQFF
>TRBV7-8|.|.|TRBJ2-2
TGTGCCAGCAGCCCGGGACTTATGAACACCGGGGAGCTGTTTTTT
CASSPGLMNTGELFF
>TRBV11-1|.|.|TRBJ1-1
TGTGCCAGCAGCTTAGCGTGGCAGGGCACTGAAGCTTTCTTT
CASSLAWQGTEAFF
>TRBV9|TRBD2|.|TRBJ2-3
TGTGCCAGCAGCGTAGTAGCGGGAGGGCCCCTCACAGATACGCAGTATTTT
CASSVVAGGPLTDTQYF
>TRBV28|TRBD2|.|TRBJ2-7
TGTGCCGGCGGGGTAGCGGGAACGTTCTCCTACGAGCAGTACTTC
CAGGVAGTFSYEQYF
>TRBV19|.|.|TRBJ2-5
TGTGCCAGTAGTATGACGGCAGGGGAGACCCAGTACTTC
CASSMTAGETQYF
>TRBV12-3/TRBV12-4|TRBD2|.|TRBJ2-1
TGTGCCAGCAGCCAAGCCCTAGCGGGGAATAGGTTCTTC
CASSQALAGNRFF
>TRBV2|TRBD1|.|TRBJ2-7
TGTGCCAGCAGTGAATTCCCACGGACAGGGGACGAGCAGTACTTC
CASSEFPRTGDEQYF
>TRBV29-1|.|.|TRBJ2-1
TGCAGCGTTGTTGGGCTTGGCTACAATGAGCAGTTCTTC
CSVVGLGYNEQFF
>TRBV10-3|TRBD2|.|TRBJ2-3
TGTGCCATCAGTCAGCGGGGGGGTGCAGATACGCAGTATTTT
CAISQRGGADTQYF
>TRBV6-5|.|.|TRBJ2-5
TGTGCCAGCAGTTACTCGGACATGGAGACCCAGTACTTC
CASSYSDMETQYF
>TRBV5-5|.|.|TRBJ1-1
TGTGCCAGCAGCAGAAGGCAGGGGCACACTGAAGCTTTCTTT
CASSRRQGHTEAFF
>TRBV5-1|.|.|TRBJ1-2
TGCGCCAGCACCCCGGAGGTGGGGAGCTACACCTTC
CASTPEVGSYTF
>TRBV30|.|once|TRBJ1-2
TGTGCCTGGAGGGAGGCTCCTTCTAACTATGGCTACACCTTC
CAWREAPSNYGYTF
>TRBV30|.|.|TRBJ1-3
TGTGCCTGGAGTGGGGGACTACCCGGAAGGATTTTT
CAWSGGLPGRIF
>TRBV20-1|.|.|TRBJ1-2
TGCAGTGCTAGACACCGGGATGGCTACACCTTC
CSARHRDGYTF
>TRBV27|.|few|TRBJ2-1
TGTGCCAGCAGTTCTCCTAGGGGGGGGAGCGAGCAGTTCTTC
CASSSPRGGSEQFF
>TRBV7-2|.|.|TRBJ2-1
TGTGCCAGCAGCTTTACTATGAATGAGCAGTTCTTC
CASSFTMNEQFF
>TRBV28|TRBD2|.|TRBJ2-7
TGTGCCAGCAGGTTAGGGACTAGCGGACTCTACGAGCAGTACTTC
CASRLGTSGLYEQYF
>TRBV29-1|TRBD2|.|TRBJ2-2
TGCAACGCCCGAAGTGCGGGAGTTGGCACCGGGGAGCTGTTTTTT
CNARSAGVGTGELFF
>TRBV14|TRBD2|.|TRBJ2-1
TGTGCCAGCAGCCAAGTCTCGGGGGGGGGCGATGAGCAGTTCTTC
CASSQVSGGGDEQFF
>TRBV21-1|.|.|TRBJ2-1
TGTGCCAGCAGCAAAGCGCTGGGCGGGGGACTCTACAATGAGCAGTTCTTC
CASSKALGGGLYNEQFF
>TRBV27|TRBD1|.|TRBJ1-1
TGTGCCAGCGTAAATTCCGGGACAGAGAACACTGAAGCTTTCTTT
CASVNSGTENTEAFF